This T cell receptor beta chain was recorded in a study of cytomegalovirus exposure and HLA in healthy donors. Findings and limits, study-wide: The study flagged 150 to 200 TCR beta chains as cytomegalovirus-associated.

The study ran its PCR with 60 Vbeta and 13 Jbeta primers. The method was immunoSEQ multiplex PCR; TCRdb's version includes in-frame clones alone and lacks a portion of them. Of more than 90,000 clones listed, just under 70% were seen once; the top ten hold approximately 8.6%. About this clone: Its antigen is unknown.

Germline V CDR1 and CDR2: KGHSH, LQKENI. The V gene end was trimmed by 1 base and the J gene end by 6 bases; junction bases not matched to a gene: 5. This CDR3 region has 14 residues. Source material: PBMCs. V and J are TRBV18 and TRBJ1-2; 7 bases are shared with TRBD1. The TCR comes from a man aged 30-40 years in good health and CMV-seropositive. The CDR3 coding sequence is TGTGCCAGCTCACCACGGGACAGCCGCAATGGCTACACCTTC. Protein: CASSPRDSRNGYTF.